A selection of T cell receptor beta chains follows, all from one sample in a study of cytomegalovirus exposure and HLA in healthy donors. Measured with immunoSEQ multiplex PCR; TCRdb has only the in-frame clones, and not every one. The repertoire holds approximately 190,000 clones, with more than 80% as singletons. Material: PBMCs. Every receptor here comes from a man between 18 and 35 years old in good health and CMV-seropositive. CDR3s include the opening cysteine and the closing phenylalanine or tryptophan. The D gene is left open where the match is weak. Not every row has a clone size; where given, it reads once, few, many or a size class.

>.|TRBD1|16|TRBV13|TRBJ1-4
CASSTRQGATNEKLFF
TGTGCCAGCAGCACCAGACAGGGCGCGACTAATGAAAAACTGTTTTTT
>once|.|16|TRBV9|TRBJ2-1
CASSVGTYRSNNEQFF
TGTGCCAGCAGCGTAGGAACCTACAGATCAAACAATGAGCAGTTCTTC
>.|TRBD1|15|TRBV6-5|TRBJ1-2
CASSYSRGGGEGYTF
TGTGCCAGCAGTTACTCGAGAGGGGGCGGAGAGGGCTACACCTTC
>once|TRBD1|18|TRBV13|TRBJ2-2
CASSLDRGQVKNTGELFF
TGTGCCAGCAGCTTAGATCGGGGACAGGTCAAGAACACCGGGGAGCTGTTTTTT
>.|.|13|TRBV6-5|TRBJ2-1
CASSYSSPGEQFF
TGTGCCAGCAGTTACTCGTCGCCCGGTGAGCAGTTCTTC
>.|TRBD2|18|TRBV7-2|TRBJ2-2
CASSLANSLAGKTGELFF
TGTGCCAGCAGCTTAGCGAATTCACTAGCGGGAAAGACCGGGGAGCTGTTTTTT
>.|.|13|TRBV5-4|TRBJ2-7
CASSLGPGDEQYF
TGTGCCAGCAGCTTGGGTCCGGGGGACGAGCAGTACTTC
>.|.|13|TRBV30|TRBJ2-5
CAWSTGDRETQYF
TGTGCCTGGAGTACGGGGGACCGGGAGACCCAGTACTTC
>.|TRBD1|15|TRBV30|TRBJ1-3
CAWNPDRAPVNTIYF
TGTGCCTGGAATCCAGACAGGGCCCCGGTTAACACCATATATTTT
>.|.|13|TRBV5-1|TRBJ1-1
CASSLVPGNEAFF
TGCGCCAGCAGCTTGGTCCCCGGGAATGAAGCTTTCTTT
>.|.|14|TRBV7-3|TRBJ2-1
CASSHGSSYNEQFF
TGTGCCAGCAGCCACGGGAGCTCCTACAATGAGCAGTTCTTC
>.|.|13|TRBV5-1|TRBJ2-7
CASSLAGEGWQYF
TGCGCCAGCAGCTTGGCGGGAGAAGGGTGGCAGTACTTC
>.|TRBD2|15|TRBV2|TRBJ2-1
CASSEVTSGANEQFF
TGTGCCAGCAGTGAAGTGACTAGCGGAGCCAATGAGCAGTTCTTC
>.|.|15|TRBV28|TRBJ2-3
CASSLGSSVADTQYF
TGTGCCAGCAGTTTGGGCAGCTCAGTGGCAGATACGCAGTATTTT
>.|.|15|TRBV6-1|TRBJ2-4
CASSEAGVLSNIQYF
TGTGCCAGCAGTGAGGCAGGGGTGCTTTCAAACATTCAGTACTTC
>few|.|14|TRBV6-1|TRBJ2-7
CASSVRWATYEQYF
TGTGCCAGCAGTGTTCGTTGGGCCACCTACGAGCAGTACTTC
>.|.|17|TRBV9|TRBJ2-1
CASSVGGSLSSYNEQFF
TGTGCCAGCAGCGTAGGAGGCTCCTTAAGCTCCTACAATGAGCAGTTCTTC
>.|.|14|TRBV19|TRBJ2-1
CASRNAGPGNEQFF
TGTGCCAGTAGGAATGCGGGTCCTGGCAATGAGCAGTTCTTC
>.|TRBD2|17|TRBV7-8|TRBJ2-1
CASSRRLAGNGRDEQFF
TGTGCCAGCAGCAGACGATTAGCGGGGAACGGGAGGGATGAGCAGTTCTTC
>once|.|14|TRBV6-1|TRBJ2-1
CASSDRADYNEQFF
TGTGCCAGCAGTGACAGGGCAGACTACAATGAGCAGTTCTTC
>.|.|11|TRBV20-1|TRBJ2-1
CSAHSVNEQFF
TGCAGTGCTCACAGTGTCAATGAGCAGTTCTTC
>.|.|14|TRBV15|TRBJ2-2
CATSMGIERGELFF
TGTGCCACCAGCATGGGCATCGAACGCGGGGAGCTGTTTTTT
>.|TRBD1|13|TRBV29-1|TRBJ2-7
CSVDAGQGYEQYF
TGCAGCGTTGACGCGGGACAGGGGTACGAGCAGTACTTC
>.|TRBD1|16|TRBV7-2|TRBJ2-2
CASPIRGQGNTGELFF
TGTGCCAGCCCTATTCGGGGACAGGGGAACACCGGGGAGCTGTTTTTT
>few|TRBD2|15|TRBV27|TRBJ2-7
CASIGWGAGGYEQYF
TGTGCCAGCATTGGGTGGGGAGCGGGGGGCTACGAGCAGTACTTC
>.|.|13|TRBV7-3|TRBJ1-1
CASSFSVNTEAFF
TGTGCCAGCAGCTTTTCAGTTAACACTGAAGCTTTCTTT
>once|.|14|TRBV6-5|TRBJ1-5
CASSYRGFGQPQHF
TGTGCCAGCAGTTATCGGGGGTTCGGACAGCCCCAGCATTTT
>.|TRBD2|17|TRBV4-3|TRBJ2-7
CASSQDGLAGEVYEQYF
TGCGCCAGCAGCCAAGATGGGCTAGCGGGAGAAGTCTACGAGCAGTACTTC
>.|.|14|TRBV5-1|TRBJ1-1
CASSPLQGNTEAFF
TGCGCCAGCAGCCCGTTACAGGGGAACACTGAAGCTTTCTTT
>.|.|17|TRBV14|TRBJ2-3
CASSQESQGLQTDTQYF
TGTGCCAGCAGCCAAGAGTCCCAGGGCCTGCAAACAGATACGCAGTATTTT
>once|TRBD1|20|TRBV27|TRBJ2-2
CASSKTTGGTGGRVTGELFF
TGTGCCAGCAGTAAAACTACAGGGGGGACAGGGGGCCGAGTCACCGGGGAGCTGTTTTTT
>.|.|16|TRBV25-1|TRBJ2-6
CASSGLSLPGANVLTF
TGTGCCAGCAGTGGACTTAGCCTGCCTGGGGCCAACGTCCTGACTTTC